This entry is about one T cell receptor beta chain. Its antigen is unidentified. The germline V gene encodes CDR1 SGHDT and CDR2 YYEEEE. V was pared by 0 bases and J by 7 bases, with 11 bases between. The CDR3 sequence is 14 residues long. This sample was included in a study of T cell responses to AZD1222 COVID-19 vaccine. Study conclusions and caveats: There were repertoire samples only from the period after the peak T cell response. Clonal diversity was possibly underestimated; the donors were predominantly white British and more often female. Regions 160-218 and 743-854 held dominance among vaccine-associated CD4 TCRs, which spanned spike.

The method was immunoSEQ multiplex PCR; TCRdb's version includes in-frame clones alone and lacks a portion of them. The table records tens of thousands of clones, around 89% of them present only once. This material consisted of peripheral blood, taken on day 0 of MenACWY control vaccination. V gene TRBV5-6 combines with J gene TRBJ1-5; TRBD1 might be the D (5 bases). The receptor comes from an adult in good health. The CDR3 DNA sequence: TGTGCCAGCAGCTTGGGCAGGGAAGGGCAGCCCCAGCATTTT. As protein: CASSLGREGQPQHF. Supplemented by reference TRBV5-6 and TRBJ1-5, the full variable domain reads DAGVTQSPTHLIKTRGQQVTLRCSPKSGHDTVSWYQQALGQGPQFIFQYYEEEERQRGNFPDRFSGHQFPNYSSELNVNALLLGDSALYLCASSLGREGQPQHFGDGTRLSIL.